The rows below give T cell receptor beta chains drawn from one sample of a study of healthy donors' naive CD4 and CD8 T cells. TCRdb recomputed calls from the reads with MiXCR, one row per CDR3 protein. The sample lists approximately 200,000 distinct CDR3 sequences, around three quarters occurring once. Material for sequencing was naive CD4+ and CD8+ T cells sorted from blood, pooled from several donors. These receptors were taken from a pool of human donors in good health; the sample pools cells from several healthy donors. CDR3s include the opening cysteine and the closing phenylalanine or tryptophan. Each record gives: V gene, J gene, D gene, clone size, CDR3 protein, CDR3 DNA. The D gene is left open where the match is weak. Clone size is shown for a subset of rows, as once, few, many or a class of expanded clone.

TRBV12-3/TRBV12-4	TRBJ2-7	.	.	CASSLRLSIYEQYF	TGTGCCAGCAGTTTAAGGCTCTCCATCTACGAGCAGTACTTC
TRBV5-4	TRBJ1-6	.	.	CASSLVSGNSPLHF	TGTGCCAGCAGCTTGGTATCCGGCAATTCACCCCTCCACTTT
TRBV27	TRBJ2-5	.	.	CASSSDYTGQETQYF	TGTGCCAGCAGTTCCGACTATACGGGCCAAGAGACCCAGTACTTC
TRBV29-1	TRBJ2-1	.	few	CSVGRRLDNEQFF	TGCAGCGTGGGGAGGCGCCTAGACAATGAGCAGTTCTTC
TRBV28	TRBJ2-7	.	once	CASRQATSYEQYF	TGTGCCAGCAGACAGGCAACATCCTACGAGCAGTACTTC
TRBV5-6	TRBJ1-2	.	once	CASSLERGAPYGYTF	TGTGCCAGCAGCTTGGAACGCGGGGCACCTTATGGCTACACCTTC
TRBV2	TRBJ1-2	.	.	CASSEAGQYGYTF	TGTGCCAGCAGTGAAGCAGGGCAGTATGGCTACACCTTC
TRBV29-1	TRBJ1-1	TRBD1	few	CSVEGQGAQGTEAFF	TGCAGCGTTGAGGGACAGGGGGCGCAGGGGACTGAAGCTTTCTTT
TRBV7-9	TRBJ1-1	.	.	CASSPTGSTEAFF	TGTGCCAGCAGCCCTACAGGGTCGACTGAAGCTTTCTTT
TRBV29-1	TRBJ2-1	.	.	CSVGGGSGYNEQFF	TGCAGCGTTGGGGGAGGCAGTGGTTACAATGAGCAGTTCTTC
TRBV29-1	TRBJ1-1	.	few	CSVARGGEAFF	TGCAGCGTTGCTAGGGGAGGTGAAGCTTTCTTT
TRBV12-5	TRBJ2-1	.	.	CASGLVGGGPHNEQFF	TGTGCTAGTGGTTTGGTAGGGGGAGGGCCCCACAATGAGCAGTTCTTC
TRBV5-4	TRBJ2-1	.	once	CASSLSGVGSYNEQFF	TGTGCCAGCAGCCTCTCCGGGGTCGGATCCTACAATGAGCAGTTCTTC
TRBV11-2	TRBJ2-2	.	.	CASSLVELRSGELFF	TGTGCCAGCAGCTTAGTGGAACTCAGGTCCGGGGAGCTGTTTTTT
TRBV12-3/TRBV12-4	TRBJ2-1	TRBD2	.	CASRDVAGVISYNEQFF	TGTGCCAGCAGGGACGTAGCGGGGGTGATCTCCTACAATGAGCAGTTCTTC
TRBV10-3	TRBJ1-5	TRBD1	.	CAISSGGMQPQHF	TGTGCCATCAGCTCAGGGGGGATGCAGCCCCAGCATTTT
TRBV10-3	TRBJ2-1	.	.	CAISDPSAGDNEQFF	TGTGCCATCAGTGACCCTAGTGCCGGAGACAATGAGCAGTTCTTC
TRBV29-1	TRBJ2-1	TRBD1	.	CSVGSERGTGARLGQFF	TGCAGCGTTGGTTCTGAGAGGGGGACAGGGGCCAGACTAGGCCAGTTCTTC
TRBV29-1	TRBJ2-5	TRBD1	.	CSVEERDRGETQYF	TGCAGCGTTGAAGAACGGGACAGGGGAGAGACCCAGTACTTC
TRBV19	TRBJ1-2	.	.	CASSIRDTSNYGYTF	TGTGCCAGTAGTATCCGGGACACCTCTAACTATGGCTACACCTTC
TRBV29-1	TRBJ2-1	TRBD2	.	CSVENELAGGPNNEQFF	TGCAGCGTTGAAAACGAGTTGGCGGGAGGGCCCAACAATGAGCAGTTCTTC
TRBV15	TRBJ1-3	TRBD1	.	CATSRDPGQAVGNTIYF	TGTGCCACCAGCAGGGACCCGGGACAGGCGGTTGGAAACACCATATATTTT
TRBV6-2/TRBV6-3	TRBJ2-7	.	.	CASSYKVEQYF	TGTGCCAGCAGTTACAAGGTCGAGCAGTACTTC
TRBV27	TRBJ2-1	TRBD1	.	CASSSQGASSYNEQFF	TGTGCCAGCAGTTCTCAGGGGGCCAGCTCCTACAATGAGCAGTTCTTC
TRBV29-1	TRBJ2-5	.	.	CSATGDPGQVRLETQYF	TGCAGCGCCACGGGCGACCCGGGACAAGTTAGGTTGGAGACCCAGTACTTC
TRBV30	TRBJ2-1	TRBD2	.	CAWSRGLAGGGNEQFF	TGTGCCTGGAGTCGGGGACTAGCGGGAGGGGGTAATGAGCAGTTCTTC
TRBV11-1	TRBJ1-2	.	.	CASSLETGDGYTF	TGTGCCAGCAGCTTAGAGACCGGGGATGGCTACACCTTC
TRBV6-5	TRBJ2-3	TRBD2	.	CASSFSSGSGDTQYF	TGTGCCAGCAGTTTCAGTAGCGGGAGCGGGGATACGCAGTATTTT
TRBV6-2/TRBV6-3	TRBJ1-2	.	.	CASSYGDVGYTF	TGTGCCAGCAGTTACGGTGATGTCGGCTACACCTTC
TRBV6-6	TRBJ1-5	.	.	CASSYRSSSNQPQHF	TGTGCCAGCAGTTACCGGAGCAGTAGCAATCAGCCCCAGCATTTT
TRBV29-1	TRBJ2-1	.	few	CSVVRYNEQFF	TGCAGCGTTGTTCGGTACAATGAGCAGTTCTTC
TRBV18	TRBJ1-2	TRBD1	.	CASSRTVDRGYYGYTF	TGTGCCAGCTCACGAACCGTCGACAGGGGGTATTATGGCTACACCTTC
TRBV29-1	TRBJ1-2	TRBD1	few	CSVRTGIYGYTF	TGCAGCGTTCGGACAGGGATCTATGGCTACACCTTC
TRBV6-5	TRBJ1-1	.	once	CASIGTEAFF	TGTGCCAGCATTGGCACTGAAGCTTTCTTT